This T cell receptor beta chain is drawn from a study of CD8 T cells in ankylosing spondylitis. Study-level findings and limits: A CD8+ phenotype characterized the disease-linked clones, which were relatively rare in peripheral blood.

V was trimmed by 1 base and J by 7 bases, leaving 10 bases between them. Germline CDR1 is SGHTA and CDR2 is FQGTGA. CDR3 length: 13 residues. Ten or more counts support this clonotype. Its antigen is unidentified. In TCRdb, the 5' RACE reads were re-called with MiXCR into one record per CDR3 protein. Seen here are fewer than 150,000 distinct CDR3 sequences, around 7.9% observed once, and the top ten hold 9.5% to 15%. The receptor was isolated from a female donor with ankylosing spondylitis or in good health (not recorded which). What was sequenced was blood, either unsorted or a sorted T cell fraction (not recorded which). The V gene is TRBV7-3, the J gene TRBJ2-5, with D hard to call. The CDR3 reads CASSLNTGGTQYF. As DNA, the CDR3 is TGTGCCAGCAGCTTAAACACGGGTGGGACCCAGTACTTC.